This TCR beta chain was sequenced in a study of neurological immune-mediated disorders. With V trimmed by 1 base and J by 0 bases, 5 bases remained unmatched. Germline V gene data show CDR1 as SQVTM and CDR2 as ANQGSEA. The CDR3 spans 18 residues. It was by 5'RACE with 10-nucleotide random UMIs that the cDNA was made. From the 5' RACE reads, TCRdb called clonotypes with MiXCR, one entry per CDR3 protein. The table records about 62,000 distinct CDR3 sequences, around 3.8% of them present only once. This clonotype came up many times. The origin of this receptor is a woman in her 50s with multiple sclerosis. This chain joins TRBV29-1 and TRBJ2-3; 15 bases agree with TRBD2. Sequenced: PBMCs. CDR3 bases: TGCAGCGTTGAAGGGACTAGCGGGAGGGCCGTAAGCACAGATACGCAGTATTTT. Encoded protein: CSVEGTSGRAVSTDTQYF.